This T cell receptor beta chain stems from a study of spatial heterogeneity in lung cancer. Study-level information: Every unique TCR and UMI combination, on average, appeared more than ten times in raw reads.

The study tagged each TCR cDNA molecule with a unique molecular identifier. TCRdb re-called the 5' RACE reads with MiXCR, one entry per CDR3 protein. The sample includes about 43,000 distinct CDR3 sequences, 22% of them seen just once. Time point: blood at routine non-recurrence follow-up after resection. Unsorted whole RNA samples from tumor, nontumor lung or frozen PBMC were sequenced. The sample holds many counts of this clonotype. V lost 5 bases and J lost 0, with 7 bases in between. The CDR3 loop spans 13 amino acids. CDR1 is DFQATT, CDR2 SNEGSKA, per germline (reference sequence). The V gene is TRBV20-1, the J gene TRBJ1-4; D is undetermined. The TCR originated in a female donor with early-stage non-small cell lung cancer. Sequencing used PBMCs, obtained at follow-up. CDR3 bases: TGCAGTGCTTCGTCCCCAACTAATGAAAAACTGTTTTTT. Its translation is CSASSPTNEKLFF.